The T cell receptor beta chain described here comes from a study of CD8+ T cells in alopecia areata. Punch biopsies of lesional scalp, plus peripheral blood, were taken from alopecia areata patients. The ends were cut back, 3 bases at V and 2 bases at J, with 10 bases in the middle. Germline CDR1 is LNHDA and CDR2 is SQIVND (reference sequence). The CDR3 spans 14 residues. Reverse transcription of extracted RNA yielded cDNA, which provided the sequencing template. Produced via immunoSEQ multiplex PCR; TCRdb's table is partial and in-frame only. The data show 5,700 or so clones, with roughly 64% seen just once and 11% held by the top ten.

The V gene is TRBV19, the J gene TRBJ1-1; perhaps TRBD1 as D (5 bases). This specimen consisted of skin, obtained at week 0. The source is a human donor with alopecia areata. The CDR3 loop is CASSILGDNTEAFF. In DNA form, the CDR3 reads TGTGCCAGTAGTATCTTAGGGGACAACACTGAAGCTTTCTTT.